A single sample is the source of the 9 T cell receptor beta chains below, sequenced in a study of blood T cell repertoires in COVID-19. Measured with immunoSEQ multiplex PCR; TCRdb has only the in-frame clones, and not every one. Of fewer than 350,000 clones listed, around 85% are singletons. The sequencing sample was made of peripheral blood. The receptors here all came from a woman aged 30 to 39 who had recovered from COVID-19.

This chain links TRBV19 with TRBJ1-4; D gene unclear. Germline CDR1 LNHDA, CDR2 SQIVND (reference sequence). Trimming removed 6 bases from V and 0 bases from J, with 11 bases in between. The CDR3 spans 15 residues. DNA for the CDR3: TGTGCCAGTAGGTATAGAGATGCAACTAATGAAAAACTGTTTTTT. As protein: CASRYRDATNEKLFF.

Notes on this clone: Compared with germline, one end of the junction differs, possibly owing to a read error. CDR3 region: CASSVTGGSDSPLHF. In DNA form, the CDR3 reads TGTGCCAGCAGCGTAACAGGGGGCTCGGACTCACCCCTCCACTTT. The gene calls are TRBV7-3 and TRBJ1-6; 9 nucleotides align to TRBD1. Germline-derived CDR1 and CDR2 are SGHTA and FQGTGA. The CDR3 contains 15 residues.

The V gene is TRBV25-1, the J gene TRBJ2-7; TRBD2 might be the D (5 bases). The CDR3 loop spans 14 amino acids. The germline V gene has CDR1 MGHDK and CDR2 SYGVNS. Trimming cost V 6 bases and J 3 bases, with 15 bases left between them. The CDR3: CASSRTSGGYEQYF. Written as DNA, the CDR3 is TGTGCCAGCAGCCGCACTAGTGGCGGCTACGAGCAGTACTTC.

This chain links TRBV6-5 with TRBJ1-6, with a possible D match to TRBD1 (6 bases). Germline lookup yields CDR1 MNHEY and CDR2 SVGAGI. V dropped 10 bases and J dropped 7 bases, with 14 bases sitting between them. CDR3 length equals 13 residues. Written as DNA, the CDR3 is TGTGCCACCGCCCTGGACAGAAATTCACCCCTCCACTTT. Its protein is CATALDRNSPLHF.

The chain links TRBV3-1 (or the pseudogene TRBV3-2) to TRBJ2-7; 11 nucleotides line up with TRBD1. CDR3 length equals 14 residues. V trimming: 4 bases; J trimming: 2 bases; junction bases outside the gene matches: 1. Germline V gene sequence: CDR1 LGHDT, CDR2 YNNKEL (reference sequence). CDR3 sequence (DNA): TGTGCCAGCAGCCTGGGACAGGGGGCCTACGAGCAGTACTTC. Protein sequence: CASSLGQGAYEQYF.

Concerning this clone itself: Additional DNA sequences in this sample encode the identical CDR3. The CDR3 loop reads CASSLRGGETQYF. As DNA, the CDR3 is TGTGCCAGCAGCTTACGGGGAGGAGAGACCCAGTACTTC. The chain carries TRBV13 and TRBJ2-5; TRBD2 is a possible D gene (6 bases). Looked up from germline, CDR1 is PRHDT and CDR2 is FYEKMQ (reference sequence). V gave up 2 bases and J gave up 4 bases, with 8 bases separating them. The CDR3 runs to 13 residues.

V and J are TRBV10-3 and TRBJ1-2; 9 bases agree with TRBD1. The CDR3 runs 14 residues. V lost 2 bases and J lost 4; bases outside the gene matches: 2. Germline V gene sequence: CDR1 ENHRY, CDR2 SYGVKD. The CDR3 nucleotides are TGTGCCATCAGTGAGGGACAGGGGACCTATGGCTACACCTTC. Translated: CAISEGQGTYGYTF.

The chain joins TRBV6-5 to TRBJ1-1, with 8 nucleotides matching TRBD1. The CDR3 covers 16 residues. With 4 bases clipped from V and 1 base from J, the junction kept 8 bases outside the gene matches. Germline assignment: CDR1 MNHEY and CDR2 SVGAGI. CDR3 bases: TGTGCCAGCAGTTTTACAGGGGGAGGCGGGAACACTGAAGCTTTCTTT. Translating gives CASSFTGGGGNTEAFF.

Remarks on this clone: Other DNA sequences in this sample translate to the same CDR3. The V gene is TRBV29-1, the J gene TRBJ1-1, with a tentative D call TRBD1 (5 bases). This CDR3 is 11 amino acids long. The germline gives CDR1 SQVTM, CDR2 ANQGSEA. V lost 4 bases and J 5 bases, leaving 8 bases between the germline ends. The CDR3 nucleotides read TGCAGCGTTGTGGGGGGGACTGAAGCTTTCTTT. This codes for CSVVGGTEAFF.